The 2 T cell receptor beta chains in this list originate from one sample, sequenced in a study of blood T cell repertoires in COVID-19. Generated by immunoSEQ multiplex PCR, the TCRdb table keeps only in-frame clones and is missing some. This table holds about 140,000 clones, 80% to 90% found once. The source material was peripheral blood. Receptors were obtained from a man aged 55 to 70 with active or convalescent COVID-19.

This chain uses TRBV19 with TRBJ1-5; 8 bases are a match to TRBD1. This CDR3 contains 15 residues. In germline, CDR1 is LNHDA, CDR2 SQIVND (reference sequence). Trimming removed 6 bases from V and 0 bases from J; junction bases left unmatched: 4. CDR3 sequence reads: CASRTGAYSNQPQHF. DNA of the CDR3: TGTGCCAGTAGGACAGGGGCCTATAGCAATCAGCCCCAGCATTTT. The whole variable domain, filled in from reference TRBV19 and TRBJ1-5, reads DGGITQSPKYLFRKEGQNVTLSCEQNLNHDAMYWYRQDPGQGLRLIYYSQIVNDFQKGDIAEGYSVSREKKESFPLTVTSAQKNPTAFYLCASRTGAYSNQPQHFGDGTRLSIL.

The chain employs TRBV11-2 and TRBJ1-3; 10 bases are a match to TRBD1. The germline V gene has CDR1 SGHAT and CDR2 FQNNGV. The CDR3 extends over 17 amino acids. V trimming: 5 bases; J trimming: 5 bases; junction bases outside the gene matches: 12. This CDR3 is CASSPWDRGRGRNTIYF. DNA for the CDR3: TGTGCCAGCAGCCCGTGGGACAGGGGAAGAGGAAGAAACACCATATATTTT.